One sample yielded the 10 T cell receptor delta chains listed below, sequenced in a study of gamma-delta T cells after stem cell transplantation. TCRdb processed the RT-PCR reads again with the CATT caller. Of thousands of delta-chain clones listed, around 5% were seen once; the top ten hold 9.5% to 12%. The sequencing input was gamma-delta T cells. Source of these receptors: a human donor. It is not recorded whose cells these are; they may come from a transplant donor.

This clone was picked up a small number of times. A far larger clone is off by one base, so a read error is likely. Other DNA sequences in the sample encode the same CDR3. The chain is built from TRDV2 and TRDJ3; 9 bases are a match to TRDD3. Germline values: CDR1 GEAIGNYY, CDR2 EKD. This CDR3 is 21 amino acids long. The CDR3 DNA reads as TGTGCCTGTGACACTGCTCTGGGGGGATACCCAAGCTCCTGGGACACCCGACAGATGTTCTTC. Translated: CACDTALGGYPSSWDTRQMFF.

In this sample, this clone is large (0.1 to 1%). Other nucleotide sequences from this sample produce the same CDR3. The genes are TRDV2 and TRDJ1, with 7 bases lining up with TRDD3. The germline CDR1 and CDR2 sequences are GEAIGNYY and EKD. The length of the CDR3 is 17 residues. Losses at the gene ends were 3 bases for V and 0 bases for J; bases not matched to a gene: 12. This CDR3 reads CACDPMGDPEYTDKLIF. The DNA of the CDR3 is TGTGCCTGTGACCCGATGGGGGACCCTGAGTACACCGATAAACTCATCTTT.

By proportion, this clone is large. The rearrangement links TRDV2 to TRDJ1; D uncertain. This CDR3 comprises 14 residues. The germline V gene has CDR1 GEAIGNYY and CDR2 EKD. Deletions cut 0 bases from V and 2 bases from J, with 9 bases between. CDR3: CACDTLSSTDKLIF. CDR3 nucleotide sequence: TGTGCCTGTGACACCCTCTCCTCAACCGATAAACTCATCTTT.

Points on this clone: Given a far larger clone just one base away, this is likely a sequencing read error. The same CDR3 can be traced to other DNA sequences in this sample. This chain links TRDV2 with TRDJ1; 8 positions match TRDD3. This CDR3 has 16 residues. Losses at the gene ends were 4 bases for V and 0 bases for J; bases not matched to a gene: 9. CDR1 GEAIGNYY and CDR2 EKD come from the germline V gene. CDR3 region: CACDKLGEGDTDKLIF. CDR3 nucleotide sequence: TGTGCCTGTGATAAGCTGGGGGAAGGGGACACCGATAAACTCATCTTT.

There are a few counts of this clone. A read error is the likely source, as a far larger clone sits one nucleotide away. The same CDR3 arises from other DNA sequences in this sample as well. The chain carries TRDV2 and TRDJ1; TRDD3 agrees at 9 bases. CDR1 and CDR2 from the germline V gene are GEAIGNYY and EKD. V gave up 3 bases and J gave up 0 bases; unmatched junction bases: 16. The CDR3 totals 19 residues. The CDR3: CACDALGDSSSANTDKLIF. The CDR3 region has the DNA TGTGCCTGTGACGCCCTGGGGGATTCTTCGTCGGCCAACACCGATAAACTCATCTTT.

As regards this clone: Given a much more abundant clone one base away, this may be a read error. Other nucleotide sequences in the sample specify the same CDR3. The chain couples TRDV2 to TRDJ1, with D perhaps TRDD3 (6 bases). The CDR3 runs 17 residues. CDR1 GEAIGNYY and CDR2 EKD come from the germline V gene. V lost 2 bases and J lost 5, with 23 bases in between. This CDR3 is CACDKLRTGPQRDKLIF. For the CDR3, the DNA is TGTGCCTGTGACAAACTACGAACTGGGCCACAGAGAGATAAACTCATCTTT.

Note on this clone: A read error is the likely source, as a far larger clone sits one nucleotide away. V gene TRDV2 combines with J gene TRDJ1; 8 bases are a match to TRDD3. Germline CDR1 GEAIGNYY, CDR2 EKD. The CDR3 length is 16 residues. The CDR3 loop reads CARDPVGGLVTDKLIF. DNA of the CDR3: TGTGCCCGTGACCCAGTTGGGGGATTGGTAACCGATAAACTCATCTTT.

The V gene is TRDV2, the J gene TRDJ3, with 13 positions matching TRDD3. CDR3 length equals 21 residues. Trimming at V came to 3 bases and at J to 0 bases, leaving 10 bases not matched to a gene. The germline V gene encodes CDR1 GEAIGNYY and CDR2 EKD. The CDR3 sequence is CACDAVLGDTLSSWDTRQMFF. CDR3 DNA: TGTGCCTGTGACGCCGTACTGGGGGATACGCTTAGCTCCTGGGACACCCGACAGATGTTTTTC.

Relative to its sample, this clone is large. This specimen includes other DNA sequences encoding the same CDR3. The chain joins TRDV2 to TRDJ1, with D unclear. The CDR3 loop spans 13 amino acids. The V gene's germline CDR1 is GEAIGNYY and CDR2 EKD. Trimming stripped 3 bases from V and 0 bases from J, with 7 bases between. The CDR3 DNA is TGTGCCTGTGACCCACTACACACCGATAAACTCATCTTT. Protein: CACDPLHTDKLIF.

Only a few counts were recorded for this clone. This DNA's translation differs at residue 12 from TCRdb's protein, which comes from a much larger clone; a read error is likely, and the protein shown is translated from the DNA. V gene TRDV2 combines with J gene TRDJ2, with unresolved D. Germline V gene sequence: CDR1 GEAIGNYY, CDR2 EKD. The CDR3 sequence is 17 residues long. DNA of the CDR3: TGTGCCTGTGACACCGTCAGCCCCCCAGCTTTGGCAGCACAACTCTTCTTT. Translated: CACDTVSPPALAAQLFF.